This T cell receptor (beta chain) is from a study of response to subunit inactivated influenza vaccine. Trimming pared 7 bases from V and 1 base from J, leaving 13 bases between. Germline CDR1 is SGHTA and CDR2 is FQGNSA. The CDR3 contains 14 residues. One entry per CDR3 protein results from TCRdb running MiXCR on the RT-PCR reads. The sample holds a few hundred thousand distinct CDR3 sequences, 11% to 15% seen once. Concerning this clonotype itself: The antigen remains undetermined.

Study-wide results and limits: There was a suggestion from the authors that each seasonal influenza vaccination recruits few new T cells.

The sequences come from PBMCs from blood, collected 11 to 12 days after vaccination. This chain links TRBV7-2 with TRBJ1-1; the D gene is possibly TRBD1 (5 bases). The sequence was collected from a man aged 50 or older who received an inactivated influenza vaccine. The CDR3 sequence is CASMVRGGNTEAFF. CDR3 in DNA: TGTGCCAGCATGGTCCGGGGGGGGAACACTGAAGCTTTCTTT. The full variable domain, rest sourced from reference TRBV7-2 and TRBJ1-1, is GAGVSQSPSNKVTEKGKDVELRCDPISGHTALYWYRQSLGQGLEFLIYFQGNSAPDKSGLPSDRFSAERTGGSVSTLTIQRTQQEDSAVYLCASMVRGGNTEAFFGQGTRLTVV.